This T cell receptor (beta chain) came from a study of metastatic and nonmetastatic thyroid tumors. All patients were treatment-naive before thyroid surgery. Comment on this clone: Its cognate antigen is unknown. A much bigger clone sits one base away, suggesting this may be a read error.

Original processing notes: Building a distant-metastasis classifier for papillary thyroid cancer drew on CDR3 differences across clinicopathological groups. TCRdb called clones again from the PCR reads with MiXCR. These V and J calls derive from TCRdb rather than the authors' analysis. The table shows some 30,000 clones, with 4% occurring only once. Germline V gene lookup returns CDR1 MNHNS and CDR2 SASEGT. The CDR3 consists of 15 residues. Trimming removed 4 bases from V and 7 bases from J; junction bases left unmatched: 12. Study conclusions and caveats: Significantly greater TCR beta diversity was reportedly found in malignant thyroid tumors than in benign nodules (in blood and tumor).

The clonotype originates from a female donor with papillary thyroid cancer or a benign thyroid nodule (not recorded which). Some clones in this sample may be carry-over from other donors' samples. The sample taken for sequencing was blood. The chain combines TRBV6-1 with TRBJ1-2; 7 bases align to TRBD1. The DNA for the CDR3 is TGTGCCAGCAGTGTTGGGTTGGAGGGGGCCGGTGGCTACACCTTC. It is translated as CASSVGLEGAGGYTF.